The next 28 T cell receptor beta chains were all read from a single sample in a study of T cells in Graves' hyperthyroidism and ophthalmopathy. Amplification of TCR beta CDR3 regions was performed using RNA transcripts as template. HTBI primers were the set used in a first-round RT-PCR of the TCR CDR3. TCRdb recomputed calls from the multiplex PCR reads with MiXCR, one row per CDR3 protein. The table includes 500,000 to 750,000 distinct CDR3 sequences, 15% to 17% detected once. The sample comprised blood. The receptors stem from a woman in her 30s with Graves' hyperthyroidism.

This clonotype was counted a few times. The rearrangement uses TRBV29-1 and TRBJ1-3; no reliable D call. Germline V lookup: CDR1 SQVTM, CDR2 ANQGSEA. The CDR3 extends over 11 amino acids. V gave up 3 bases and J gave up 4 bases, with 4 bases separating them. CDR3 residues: CSVDKGNTIYF. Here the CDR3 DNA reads TGCAGCGTTGATAAGGGAAACACCATATATTTT.

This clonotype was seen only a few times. The CDR3 DNA reads as TGTGCCAGCAGCGTAAGGGAGTCCCCTTCCTACAATGAGCAGTTCTTC. As protein: CASSVRESPSYNEQFF. The V and J genes are TRBV9 and TRBJ2-1; perhaps TRBD2 as D (5 bases). V shed 1 base and J shed 1 base, with 12 bases lying between them. Germline V gives CDR1 SGDLS, CDR2 YYNGEE. The CDR3 loop spans 16 amino acids.

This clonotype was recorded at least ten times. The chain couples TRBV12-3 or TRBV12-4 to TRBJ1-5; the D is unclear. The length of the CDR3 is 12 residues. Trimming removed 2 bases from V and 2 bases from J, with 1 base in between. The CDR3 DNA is TGTGCCAGCAGTTTACGCAATCAGCCCCAGCATTTT. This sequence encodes CASSLRNQPQHF.

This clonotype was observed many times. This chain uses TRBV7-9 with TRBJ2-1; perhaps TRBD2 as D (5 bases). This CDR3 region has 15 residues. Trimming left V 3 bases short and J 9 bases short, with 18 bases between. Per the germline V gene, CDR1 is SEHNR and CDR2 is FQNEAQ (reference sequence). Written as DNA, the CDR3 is TGTGCCAGCAGCTTCGTCCTAGCTCGGTTTAGTGAGCAGTTCTTC. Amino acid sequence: CASSFVLARFSEQFF. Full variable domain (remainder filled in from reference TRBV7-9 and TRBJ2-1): DTGVSQNPRHKITKRGQNVTFRCDPISEHNRLYWYRQTLGQGPEFLTYFQNEAQLEKSRLLSDRFSAERPKGSFSTLEIQRTEQGDSAMYLCASSFVLARFSEQFFGPGTRLTVL.

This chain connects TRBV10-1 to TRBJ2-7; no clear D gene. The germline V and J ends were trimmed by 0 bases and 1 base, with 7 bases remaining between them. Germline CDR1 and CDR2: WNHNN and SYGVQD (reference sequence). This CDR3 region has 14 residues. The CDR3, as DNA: TGCGCCAGCAGTGAGTCGTTGGTTTCCTACGAGCAGTACTTC. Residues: CASSESLVSYEQYF.

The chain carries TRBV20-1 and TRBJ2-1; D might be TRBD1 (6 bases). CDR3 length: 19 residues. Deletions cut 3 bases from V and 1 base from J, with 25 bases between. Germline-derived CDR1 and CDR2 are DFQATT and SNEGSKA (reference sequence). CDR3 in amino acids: CSARGAVRSYFVSYNEQFF. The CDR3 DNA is TGCAGTGCTAGGGGGGCAGTACGTTCTTATTTCGTGTCCTACAATGAGCAGTTCTTC.

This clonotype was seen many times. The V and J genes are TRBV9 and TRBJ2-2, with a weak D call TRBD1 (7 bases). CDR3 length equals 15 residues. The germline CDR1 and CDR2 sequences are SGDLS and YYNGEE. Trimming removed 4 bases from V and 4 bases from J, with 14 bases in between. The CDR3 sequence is CASSSGGKGTGELFF. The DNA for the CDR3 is TGTGCCAGCAGCTCAGGGGGGAAAGGCACCGGGGAGCTGTTTTTT.

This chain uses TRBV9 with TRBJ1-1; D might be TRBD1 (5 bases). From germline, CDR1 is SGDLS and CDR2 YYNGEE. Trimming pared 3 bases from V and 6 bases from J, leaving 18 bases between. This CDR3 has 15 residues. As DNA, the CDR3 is TGTGCCAGCAGCGCGATCCAGGGTATGGGGGCTGAAGCTTTCTTT. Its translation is CASSAIQGMGAEAFF.

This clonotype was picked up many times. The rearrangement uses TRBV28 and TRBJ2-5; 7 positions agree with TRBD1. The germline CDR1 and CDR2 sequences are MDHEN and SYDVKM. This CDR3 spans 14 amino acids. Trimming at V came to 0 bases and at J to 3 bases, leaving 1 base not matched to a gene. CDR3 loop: CASSLWGTEETQYF. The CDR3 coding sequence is TGTGCCAGCAGTTTATGGGGGACAGAAGAGACCCAGTACTTC.

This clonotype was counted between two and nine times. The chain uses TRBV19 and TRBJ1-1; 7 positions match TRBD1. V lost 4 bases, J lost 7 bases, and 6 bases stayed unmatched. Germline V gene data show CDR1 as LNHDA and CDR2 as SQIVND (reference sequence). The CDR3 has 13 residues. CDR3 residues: CASSSHQGDEAFF. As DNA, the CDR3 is TGTGCCAGTAGTAGCCACCAGGGGGATGAAGCTTTCTTT. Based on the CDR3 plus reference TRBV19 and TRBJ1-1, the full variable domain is DGGITQSPKYLFRKEGQNVTLSCEQNLNHDAMYWYRQDPGQGLRLIYYSQIVNDFQKGDIAEGYSVSREKKESFPLTVTSAQKNPTAFYLCASSSHQGDEAFFGQGTRLTVV.

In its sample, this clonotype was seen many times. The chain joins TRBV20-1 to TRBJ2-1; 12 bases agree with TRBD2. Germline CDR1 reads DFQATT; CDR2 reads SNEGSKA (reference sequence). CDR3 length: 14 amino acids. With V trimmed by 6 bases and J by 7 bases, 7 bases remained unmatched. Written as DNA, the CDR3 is TGCAGTGCCTCCATAGGGACTAGCGGGAATGAGCAGTTCTTC. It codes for CSASIGTSGNEQFF.

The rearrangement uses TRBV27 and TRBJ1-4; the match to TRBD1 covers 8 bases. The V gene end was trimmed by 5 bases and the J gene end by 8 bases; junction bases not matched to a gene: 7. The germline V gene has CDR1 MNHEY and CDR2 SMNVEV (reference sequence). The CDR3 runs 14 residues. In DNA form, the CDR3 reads TGTGCCAGCAGTCCAGGGGGCCGGGAAGAAAAACTGTTTTTT. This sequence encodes CASSPGGREEKLFF.

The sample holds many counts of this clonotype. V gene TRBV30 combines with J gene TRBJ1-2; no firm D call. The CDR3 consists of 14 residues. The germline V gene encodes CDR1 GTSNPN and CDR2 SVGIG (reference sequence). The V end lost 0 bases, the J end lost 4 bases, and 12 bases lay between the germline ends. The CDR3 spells CAWSVSGGSYGYTF. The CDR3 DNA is TGTGCCTGGAGTGTGTCGGGAGGGAGCTATGGCTACACCTTC. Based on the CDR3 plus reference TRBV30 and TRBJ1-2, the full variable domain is SQTIHQWPATLVQPVGSPLSLECTVEGTSNPNLYWYRQAAGRGLQLLFYSVGIGQISSEVPQNLSASRPQDRQFILSSKKLLLSDSGFYLCAWSVSGGSYGYTFGSGTRLTVV.

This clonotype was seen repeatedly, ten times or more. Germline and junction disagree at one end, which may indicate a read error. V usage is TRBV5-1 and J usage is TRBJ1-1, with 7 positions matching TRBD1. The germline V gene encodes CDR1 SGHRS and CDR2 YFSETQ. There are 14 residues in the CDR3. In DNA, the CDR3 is TGTGCCAGCAGCTTGGACAGGTTGAACACTGAAGCTTTCTTT. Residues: CASSLDRLNTEAFF.

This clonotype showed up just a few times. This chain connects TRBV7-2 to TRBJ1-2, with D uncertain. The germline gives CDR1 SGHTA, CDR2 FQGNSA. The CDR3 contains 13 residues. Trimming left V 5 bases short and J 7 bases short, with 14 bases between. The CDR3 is CASSNRRRAGYTF. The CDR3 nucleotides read TGTGCCAGCAGCAACAGACGGAGGGCTGGCTACACCTTC. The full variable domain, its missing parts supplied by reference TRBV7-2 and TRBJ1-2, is GAGVSQSPSNKVTEKGKDVELRCDPISGHTALYWYRQSLGQGLEFLIYFQGNSAPDKSGLPSDRFSAERTGGSVSTLTIQRTQQEDSAVYLCASSNRRRAGYTFGSGTRLTVV.

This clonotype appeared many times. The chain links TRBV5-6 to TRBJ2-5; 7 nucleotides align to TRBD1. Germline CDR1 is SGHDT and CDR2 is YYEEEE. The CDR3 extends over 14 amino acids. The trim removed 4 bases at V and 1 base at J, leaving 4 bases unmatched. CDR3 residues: CASSTGQFQETQYF. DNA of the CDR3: TGTGCCAGCAGCACGGGACAGTTCCAAGAGACCCAGTACTTC.

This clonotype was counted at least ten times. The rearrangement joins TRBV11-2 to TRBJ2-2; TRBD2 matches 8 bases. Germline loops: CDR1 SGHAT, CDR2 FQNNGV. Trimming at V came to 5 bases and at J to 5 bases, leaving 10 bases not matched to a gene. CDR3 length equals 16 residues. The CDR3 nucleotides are TGTGCCAGCAGCCCCAGAGTGTTAGCGGGGACCGGGGAGCTGTTTTTT. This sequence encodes CASSPRVLAGTGELFF.

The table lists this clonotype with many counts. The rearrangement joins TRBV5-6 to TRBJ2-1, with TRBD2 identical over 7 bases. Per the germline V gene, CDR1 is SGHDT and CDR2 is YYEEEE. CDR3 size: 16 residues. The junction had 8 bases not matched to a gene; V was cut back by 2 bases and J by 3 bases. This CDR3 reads CASSFLMGGSYNEQFF. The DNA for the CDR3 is TGTGCCAGCAGCTTCTTAATGGGAGGGAGCTACAATGAGCAGTTCTTC. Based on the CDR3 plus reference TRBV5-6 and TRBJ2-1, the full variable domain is DAGVTQSPTHLIKTRGQQVTLRCSPKSGHDTVSWYQQALGQGPQFIFQYYEEEERQRGNFPDRFSGHQFPNYSSELNVNALLLGDSALYLCASSFLMGGSYNEQFFGPGTRLTVL.

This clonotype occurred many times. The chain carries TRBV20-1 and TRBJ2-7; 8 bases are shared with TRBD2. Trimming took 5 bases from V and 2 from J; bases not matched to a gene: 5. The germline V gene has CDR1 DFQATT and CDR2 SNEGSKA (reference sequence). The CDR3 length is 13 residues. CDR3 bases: TGCAGTGCTGGAACGGGACTAGCCTACGAGCAGTACTTC. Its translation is CSAGTGLAYEQYF.

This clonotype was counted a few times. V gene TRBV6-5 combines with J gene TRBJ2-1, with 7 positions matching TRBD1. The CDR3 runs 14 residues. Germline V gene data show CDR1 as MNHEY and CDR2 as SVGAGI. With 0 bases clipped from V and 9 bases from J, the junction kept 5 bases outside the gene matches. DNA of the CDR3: TGTGCCAGCAGTTACTCCGGGACAGACAGTGAGCAGTTCTTC. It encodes CASSYSGTDSEQFF.

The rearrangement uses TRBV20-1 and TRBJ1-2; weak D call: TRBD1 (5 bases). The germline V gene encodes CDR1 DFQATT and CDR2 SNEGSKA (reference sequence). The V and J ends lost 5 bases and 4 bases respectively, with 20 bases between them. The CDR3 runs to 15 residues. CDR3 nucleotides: TGCAGTGCTCTGGGGGGTAGAACGTCCGGCTATGGCTACACCTTC. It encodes CSALGGRTSGYGYTF.

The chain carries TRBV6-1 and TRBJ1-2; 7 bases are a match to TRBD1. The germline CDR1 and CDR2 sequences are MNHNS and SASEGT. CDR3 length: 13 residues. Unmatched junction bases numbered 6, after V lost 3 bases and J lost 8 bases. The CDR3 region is CASSDRQGGGYTF. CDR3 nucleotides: TGTGCCAGCAGTGACAGACAGGGTGGCGGCTACACCTTC.

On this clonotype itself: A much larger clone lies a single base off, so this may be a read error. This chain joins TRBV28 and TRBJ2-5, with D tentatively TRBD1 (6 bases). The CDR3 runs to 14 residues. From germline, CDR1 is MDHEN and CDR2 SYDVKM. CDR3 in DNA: TGTGCCAGCACCGTGGACAGTCAGTGGGAGACCCGGTACTTC. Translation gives CASTVDSQWETRYF. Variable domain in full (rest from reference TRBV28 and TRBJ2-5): DVKVTQSSRYLVKRTGEKVFLECVQDMDHENMFWYRQDPGLGLRLIYFSYDVKMKEKGDIPEGYSVSREKKERFSLILESASTNQTSMYLCASTVDSQWETRYFGPGTRLLVL.

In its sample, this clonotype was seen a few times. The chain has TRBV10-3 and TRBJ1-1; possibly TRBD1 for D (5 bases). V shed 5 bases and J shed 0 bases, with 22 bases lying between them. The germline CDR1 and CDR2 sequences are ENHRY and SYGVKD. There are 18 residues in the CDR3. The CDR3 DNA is TGTGCCATCAGTTCGACAGTAGGGACGGGGCATGTGAACACTGAAGCTTTCTTT. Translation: CAISSTVGTGHVNTEAFF.

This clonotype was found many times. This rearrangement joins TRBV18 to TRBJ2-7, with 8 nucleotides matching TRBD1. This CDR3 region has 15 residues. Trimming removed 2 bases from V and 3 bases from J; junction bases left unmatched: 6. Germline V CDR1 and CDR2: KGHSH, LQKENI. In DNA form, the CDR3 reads TGTGCCAGCTCACCATGGACAGGGATTGACTACGAGCAGTACTTC. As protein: CASSPWTGIDYEQYF.

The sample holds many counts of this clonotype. The CDR3 spells CASRETGNQPQHF. The CDR3 nucleotides are TGTGCCAGCAGGGAGACAGGCAATCAGCCCCAGCATTTT. The rearrangement uses TRBV2 and TRBJ1-5; maybe TRBD1 (5 bases). The CDR3 spans 13 residues. Trimming removed 6 bases at V and 2 bases at J, with 8 bases between. Germline-derived CDR1 and CDR2 are SNHLY and FYNNEI.

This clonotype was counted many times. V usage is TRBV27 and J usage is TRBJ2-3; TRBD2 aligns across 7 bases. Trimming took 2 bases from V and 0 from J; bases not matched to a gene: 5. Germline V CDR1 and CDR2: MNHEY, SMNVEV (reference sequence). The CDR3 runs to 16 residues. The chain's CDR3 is CASSLNLAASTDTQYF. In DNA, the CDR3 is TGTGCCAGCAGTTTAAACCTAGCGGCTAGCACAGATACGCAGTATTTT.

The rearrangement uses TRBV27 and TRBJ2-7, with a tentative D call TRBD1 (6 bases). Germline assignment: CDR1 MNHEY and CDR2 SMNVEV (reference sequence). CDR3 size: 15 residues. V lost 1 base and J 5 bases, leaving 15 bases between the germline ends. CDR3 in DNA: TGTGCCAGCAGTTTATGGGAGACAGGTACAGACGAGCAGTACTTC. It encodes CASSLWETGTDEQYF.